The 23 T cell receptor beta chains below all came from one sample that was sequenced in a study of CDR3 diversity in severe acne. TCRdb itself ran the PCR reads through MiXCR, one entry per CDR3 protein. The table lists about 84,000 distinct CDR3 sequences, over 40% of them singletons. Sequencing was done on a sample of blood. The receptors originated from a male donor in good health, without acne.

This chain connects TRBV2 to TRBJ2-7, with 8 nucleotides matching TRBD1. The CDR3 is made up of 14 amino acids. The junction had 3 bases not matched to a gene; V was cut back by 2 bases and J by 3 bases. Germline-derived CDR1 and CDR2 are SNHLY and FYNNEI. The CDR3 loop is CASSERTGFYEQYF. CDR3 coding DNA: TGTGCCAGCAGTGAAAGGACAGGGTTCTACGAGCAGTACTTC.

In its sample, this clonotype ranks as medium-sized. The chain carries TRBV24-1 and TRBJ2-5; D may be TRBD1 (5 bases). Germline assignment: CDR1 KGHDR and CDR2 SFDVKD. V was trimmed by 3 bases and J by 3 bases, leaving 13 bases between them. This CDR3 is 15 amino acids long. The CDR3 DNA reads TGTGCCACCAGTGATCCCGGGCAGGGAAAAGAGACCCAGTACTTC. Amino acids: CATSDPGQGKETQYF.

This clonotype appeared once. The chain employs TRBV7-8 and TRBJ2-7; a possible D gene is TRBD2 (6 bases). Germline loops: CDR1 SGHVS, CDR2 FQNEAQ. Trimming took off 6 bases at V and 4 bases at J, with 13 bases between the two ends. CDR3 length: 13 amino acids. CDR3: CASSSLSGYEQYF. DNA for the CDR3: TGTGCCAGCAGTTCCCTAAGCGGGTACGAGCAGTACTTC.

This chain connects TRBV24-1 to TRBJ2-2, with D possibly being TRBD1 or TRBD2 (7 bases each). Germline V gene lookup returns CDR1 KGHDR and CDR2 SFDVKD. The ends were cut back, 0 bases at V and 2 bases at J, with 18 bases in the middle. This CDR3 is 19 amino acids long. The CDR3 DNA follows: TGTGCCACCAGTGATTTGTCAGGGAGGGGGCGGATTAACACCGGGGAGCTGTTTTTT. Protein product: CATSDLSGRGRINTGELFF.

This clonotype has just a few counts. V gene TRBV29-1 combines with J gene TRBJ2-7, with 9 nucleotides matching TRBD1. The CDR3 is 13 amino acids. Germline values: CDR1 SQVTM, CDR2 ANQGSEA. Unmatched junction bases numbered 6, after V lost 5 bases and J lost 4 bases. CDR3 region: CSVTGTGRYEQYF. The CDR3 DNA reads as TGCAGCGTTACGGGGACAGGGAGATACGAGCAGTACTTC.

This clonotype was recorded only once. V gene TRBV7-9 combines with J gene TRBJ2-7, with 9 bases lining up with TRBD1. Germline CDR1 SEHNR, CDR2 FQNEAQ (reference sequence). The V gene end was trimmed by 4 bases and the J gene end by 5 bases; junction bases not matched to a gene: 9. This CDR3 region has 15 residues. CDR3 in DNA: TGTGCCAGCAGCTCCCCGGGGACAGGGCGCCACGAGCAGTACTTC. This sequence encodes CASSSPGTGRHEQYF.

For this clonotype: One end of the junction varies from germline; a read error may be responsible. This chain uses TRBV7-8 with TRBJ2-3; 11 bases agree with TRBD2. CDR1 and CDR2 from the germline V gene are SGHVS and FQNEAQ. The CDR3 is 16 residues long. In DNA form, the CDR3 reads TGTACCAGCAGCTCAGAGGTAGCGGGGGGGACAGATACGCAGTATTTT. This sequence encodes CTSSSEVAGGTDTQYF.

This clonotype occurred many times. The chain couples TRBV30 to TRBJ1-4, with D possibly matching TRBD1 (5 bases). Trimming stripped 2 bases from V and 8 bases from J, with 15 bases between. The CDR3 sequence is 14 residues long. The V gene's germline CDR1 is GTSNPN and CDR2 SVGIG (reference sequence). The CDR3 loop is CAWSPGGVGEKLFF. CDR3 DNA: TGTGCCTGGAGTCCCGGGGGAGTAGGGGAAAAACTGTTTTTT.

CDR3 sequence: CASSFAGTSDGYTF. The CDR3 DNA follows: TGTGCCAGCAGTTTTGCCGGGACCTCGGACGGCTACACCTTC. The V gene is TRBV27, the J gene TRBJ1-2; perhaps TRBD1 as D (5 bases). The CDR3 spans 14 residues. Germline V gene data show CDR1 as MNHEY and CDR2 as SMNVEV (reference sequence). V was trimmed by 3 bases and J by 8 bases, leaving 16 bases between them.

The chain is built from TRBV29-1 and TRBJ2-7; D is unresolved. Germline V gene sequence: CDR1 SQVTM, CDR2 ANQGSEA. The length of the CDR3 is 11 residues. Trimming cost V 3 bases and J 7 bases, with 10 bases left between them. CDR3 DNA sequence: TGCAGCGTTGAGGCTCTGGGGGAGCAGTACTTC. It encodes CSVEALGEQYF.

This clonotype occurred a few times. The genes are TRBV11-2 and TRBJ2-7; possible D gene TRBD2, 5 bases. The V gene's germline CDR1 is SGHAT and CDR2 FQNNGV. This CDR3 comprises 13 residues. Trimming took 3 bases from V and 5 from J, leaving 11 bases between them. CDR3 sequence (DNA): TGTGCCAGCAGCTTCGGGCCGAGGGACGAGCAGTACTTC. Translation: CASSFGPRDEQYF.

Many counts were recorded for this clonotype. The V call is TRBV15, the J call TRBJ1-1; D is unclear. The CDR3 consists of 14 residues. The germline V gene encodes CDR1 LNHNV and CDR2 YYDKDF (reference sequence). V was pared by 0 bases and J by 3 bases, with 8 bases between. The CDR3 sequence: CATSREIQDTEAFF. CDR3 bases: TGTGCCACCAGCAGAGAGATCCAGGACACTGAAGCTTTCTTT.

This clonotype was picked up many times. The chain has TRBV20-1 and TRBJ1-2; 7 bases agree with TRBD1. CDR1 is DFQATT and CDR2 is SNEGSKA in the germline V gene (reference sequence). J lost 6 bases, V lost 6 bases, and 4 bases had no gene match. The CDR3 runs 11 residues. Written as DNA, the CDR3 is TGCAGTGCACAGCAGGGGGATGGCTACACCTTC. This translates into CSAQQGDGYTF.

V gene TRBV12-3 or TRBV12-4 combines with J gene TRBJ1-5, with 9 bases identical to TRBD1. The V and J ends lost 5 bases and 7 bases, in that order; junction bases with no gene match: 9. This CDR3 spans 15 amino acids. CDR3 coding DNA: TGTGCCAGCAGTCCGAATACAGGGGGCCGACAGCCCCAGCATTTT. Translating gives CASSPNTGGRQPQHF.

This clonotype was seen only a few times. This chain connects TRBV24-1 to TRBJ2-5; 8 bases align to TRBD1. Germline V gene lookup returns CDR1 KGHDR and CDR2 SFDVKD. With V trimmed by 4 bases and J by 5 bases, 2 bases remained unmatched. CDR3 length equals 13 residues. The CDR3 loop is CATSERTGETQYF. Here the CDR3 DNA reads TGTGCCACCAGTGAAAGGACAGGGGAGACCCAGTACTTC.

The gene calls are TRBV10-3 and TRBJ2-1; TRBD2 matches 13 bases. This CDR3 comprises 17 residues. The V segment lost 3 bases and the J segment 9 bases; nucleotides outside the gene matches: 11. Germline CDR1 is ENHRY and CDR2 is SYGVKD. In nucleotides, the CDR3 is TGTGCCATCAGTGAATCCCGGACTAGCGGGGGTTTAGGTGAGCAGTTCTTC. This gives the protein CAISESRTSGGLGEQFF.

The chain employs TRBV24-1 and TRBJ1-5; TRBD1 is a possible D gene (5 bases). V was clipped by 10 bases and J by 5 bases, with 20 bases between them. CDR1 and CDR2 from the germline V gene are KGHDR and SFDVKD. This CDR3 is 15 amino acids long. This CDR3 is CATGQRDGTDQPQHF. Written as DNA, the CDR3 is TGTGCCACGGGCCAAAGGGACGGGACGGATCAGCCCCAGCATTTT.

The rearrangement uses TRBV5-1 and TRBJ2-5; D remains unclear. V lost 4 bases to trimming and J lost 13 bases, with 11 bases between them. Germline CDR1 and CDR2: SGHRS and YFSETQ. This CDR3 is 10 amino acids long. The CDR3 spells CASSLGELYF. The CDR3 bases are TGCGCCAGCAGCCTTGGAGAGTTGTACTTC. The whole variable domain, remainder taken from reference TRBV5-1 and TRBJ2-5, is KAGVTQTPRYLIKTRGQQVTLSCSPISGHRSVSWYQQTPGQGLQFLFEYFSETQRNKGNFPGRFSGRQFSNSRSEMNVSTLELGDSALYLCASSLGELYFGPGTRLLVL.

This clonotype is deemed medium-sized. CDR3 sequence reads: CATSYPRGEQFF. CDR3 DNA sequence: TGTGCCACCAGTTACCCTCGGGGTGAGCAGTTCTTC. V and J are TRBV15 and TRBJ2-1; D is possibly TRBD2 (5 bases). Germline V lookup: CDR1 LNHNV, CDR2 YYDKDF (reference sequence). V lost 6 bases and J 9 bases, leaving 12 bases between the germline ends. This CDR3 region has 12 residues. The full variable domain, completed using reference TRBV15 and TRBJ2-1, is DAMVIQNPRYQVTQFGKPVTLSCSQTLNHNVMYWYQQKSSQAPKLLFHYYDKDFNNEADTPDNFQSRRPNTSFCFLDIRSPGLGDTAMYLCATSYPRGEQFFGPGTRLTVL.

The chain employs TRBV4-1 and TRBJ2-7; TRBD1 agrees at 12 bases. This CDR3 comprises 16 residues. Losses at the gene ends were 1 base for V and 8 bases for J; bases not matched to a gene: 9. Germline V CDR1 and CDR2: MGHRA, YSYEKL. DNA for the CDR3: TGCGCCAGCAGCCAAGTTCGGGACAGGGGGCCGAACAAGCAGTACTTC. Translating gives CASSQVRDRGPNKQYF.

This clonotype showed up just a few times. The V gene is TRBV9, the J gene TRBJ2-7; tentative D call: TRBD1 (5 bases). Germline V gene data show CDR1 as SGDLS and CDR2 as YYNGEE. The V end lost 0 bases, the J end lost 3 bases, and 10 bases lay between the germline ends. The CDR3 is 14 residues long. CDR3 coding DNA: TGTGCCAGCAGCGTAGCTCCAGGGCACTACGAGCAGTACTTC. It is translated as CASSVAPGHYEQYF.

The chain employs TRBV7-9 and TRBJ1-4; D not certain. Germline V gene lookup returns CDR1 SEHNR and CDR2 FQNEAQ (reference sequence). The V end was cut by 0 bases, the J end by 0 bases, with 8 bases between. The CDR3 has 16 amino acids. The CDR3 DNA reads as TGTGCCAGCAGCTTAGCTATGGGTGCAACTAATGAAAAACTGTTTTTT. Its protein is CASSLAMGATNEKLFF.

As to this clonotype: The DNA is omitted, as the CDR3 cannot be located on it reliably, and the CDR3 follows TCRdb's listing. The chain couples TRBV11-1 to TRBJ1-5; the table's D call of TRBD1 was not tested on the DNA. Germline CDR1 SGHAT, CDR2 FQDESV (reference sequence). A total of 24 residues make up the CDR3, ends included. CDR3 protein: CASSLTRAKNEQFFGPGTRQPQHF.